The subject of this entry is one T cell receptor (beta chain). Antigen: not known. The data belong to a study of T cell clonotyping in hematopoietic cell transplantation. The germline gives CDR1 SGHNT, CDR2 YYREEE (reference sequence). The CDR3 runs 14 residues. The germline V and J ends were trimmed by 0 bases and 10 bases, with 11 bases remaining between them. Whole-study results and caveats: No sorting was done, leaving CD4 and CD8 contributions mixed. After transplant, recipient diversity fell while pathologically expanded clonotypes grew through day 180.

The assay was immunoSEQ multiplex PCR, and TCRdb's table has in-frame clones only and misses some. Of about 80,000 clones listed, 96% are singletons. The time point denotes: recipient sample about 28 days before transplant, after cytoreduction. The source is a woman aged 45-65 years with acute myeloid leukemia. Some clones in this sample may be carry-over from other donors' samples. The specimen was peripheral blood mononuclear cells, collected before stem cell transplant. V is TRBV5-4 and J is TRBJ1-6; possibly TRBD1 for D (6 bases). CDR3 nucleotides: TGTGCCAGCAGCTTGGGACAGGCTCCCTCACCCCTCCACTTT. Protein product: CASSLGQAPSPLHF.